The 18 T cell receptor beta chains below come from one sample, sequenced in a study of HIV-infected patients and healthy controls. Alpha and beta constant-region primers primed reverse transcription of about 0.5 ug RNA. Alpha and beta chain libraries were made separately by chain-specific third strand synthesis with multiplexing indices. A single record per CDR3 protein comes from TCRdb applying MiXCR to the 5' RACE reads. Of roughly 13,000 distinct CDR3 sequences detected, approximately 10% appear once; the ten largest clones hold about 6%. The repertoire came from unfractionated whole blood and reflected all unsorted peripheral T cells. Sample: blood. The receptors originated from an adult in good health.

In its sample, this clonotype is medium-sized. This rearrangement joins TRBV7-2 to TRBJ1-6; possible D gene TRBD1, 5 bases. Trimming took 0 bases from V and 5 from J, leaving 8 bases between them. CDR3 length equals 15 residues. Germline V CDR1 and CDR2: SGHTA, FQGNSA. CDR3 loop: CASSLAAGNNSPLHF. The DNA of the CDR3 is TGTGCCAGCAGCTTAGCGGCAGGGAATAATTCACCCCTCCACTTT.

By sample share, this clonotype is medium-sized. CDR3 region: CASSALRDVTSYEQYF. The CDR3 coding sequence is TGTGCCAGCAGTGCTCTCCGGGACGTCACCTCCTACGAGCAGTACTTC. The chain is built from TRBV2 and TRBJ2-7; D tentatively reads TRBD1 or TRBD2 (5 bases each). V was clipped by 4 bases and J by 0 bases, with 16 bases between them. The CDR3 sequence is 16 residues long. Germline-derived CDR1 and CDR2 are SNHLY and FYNNEI.

By frequency in the sample, this clonotype is medium-sized. The chain is built from TRBV24-1 and TRBJ2-1, with D possibly TRBD2 on 6 matching bases. Trimming cost V 4 bases and J 1 base, with 10 bases left between them. This CDR3 has 15 amino acids. CDR1 is KGHDR and CDR2 is SFDVKD in the germline V gene. The CDR3 sequence: CATSDGRGSYNEQFF. CDR3 bases: TGTGCCACCAGTGACGGGAGAGGGTCCTACAATGAGCAGTTCTTC.

Many counts were recorded for this clonotype. The V gene is TRBV11-1, the J gene TRBJ2-4; D might be TRBD2 (6 bases). Trimming removed 1 base from V and 2 bases from J, with 21 bases in between. The CDR3 is 19 amino acids. Germline-derived CDR1 and CDR2 are SGHAT and FQDESV (reference sequence). CDR3 in amino acids: CASSLGSWSGGSTKNIQYF. CDR3 bases: TGTGCCAGCAGCTTAGGGAGCTGGTCAGGAGGGTCGACCAAAAACATTCAGTACTTC.

This clonotype is judged medium-sized (0.01 to 0.1%). This chain connects TRBV24-1 to TRBJ2-3; maybe TRBD1 (6 bases). The CDR3 totals 15 residues. V shed 4 bases and J shed 0 bases, with 10 bases lying between them. From germline, CDR1 is KGHDR and CDR2 SFDVKD. CDR3 sequence (DNA): TGTGCCACCAGTGACCCTGGACAGAGCACAGATACGCAGTATTTT. Translation: CATSDPGQSTDTQYF.

This clonotype occurred many times. V usage is TRBV18 and J usage is TRBJ1-5; D is perhaps TRBD1 (5 bases). From germline, CDR1 is KGHSH and CDR2 LQKENI. The ends were cut back, 2 bases at V and 6 bases at J, with 20 bases in the middle. CDR3 length equals 17 residues. The CDR3 DNA reads TGTGCCAGCTCACCAGTGGGACCTGGTGGGGGAGGTCAGCCCCAGCATTTT. Translated: CASSPVGPGGGGQPQHF.

V usage is TRBV20-1 and J usage is TRBJ2-2; D is perhaps TRBD1 or TRBD2 (5 bases each). V was pared by 3 bases and J by 2 bases, with 13 bases between. There are 15 residues in the CDR3. Germline V lookup: CDR1 DFQATT, CDR2 SNEGSKA (reference sequence). The CDR3 spells CSARMPGRNTGELFF. The CDR3, as DNA: TGCAGTGCTAGGATGCCGGGACGAAACACCGGGGAGCTGTTTTTT.

The chain combines TRBV2 with TRBJ1-1; tentative D call: TRBD1 (5 bases). Germline V lookup: CDR1 SNHLY, CDR2 FYNNEI. Trimming left V 8 bases short and J 11 bases short, with 21 bases between. The CDR3 totals 13 residues. The CDR3 here is CASGSGGSLVAFF. CDR3 DNA: TGTGCCAGCGGGTCCGGGGGTAGCCTAGTCGCTTTCTTT.

This clonotype was observed a handful of times. The chain employs TRBV20-1 and TRBJ2-3; D is unclear. The length of the CDR3 is 11 residues. The germline V gene encodes CDR1 DFQATT and CDR2 SNEGSKA (reference sequence). V dropped 5 bases and J dropped 0 bases, with 3 bases sitting between them. For the CDR3, the DNA is TGCAGTGCTGAGAGCACAGATACGCAGTATTTT. Residues: CSAESTDTQYF.

This clonotype is medium-sized in the sample. The genes are TRBV20-1 and TRBJ2-5; possibly TRBD2 for D (6 bases). V was pared by 6 bases and J by 6 bases, with 20 bases between. The CDR3 is made up of 14 amino acids. Germline CDR1 and CDR2: DFQATT and SNEGSKA (reference sequence). CDR3 region: CSAPPGTGGKTQYF. The CDR3 region has the DNA TGCAGTGCCCCTCCCGGGACTGGGGGGAAGACCCAGTACTTC.

By sample fraction, this clonotype is medium-sized. The chain carries TRBV5-1 and TRBJ1-5; TRBD1 is a possible D gene (5 bases). The CDR3 runs 14 residues. Germline lookup yields CDR1 SGHRS and CDR2 YFSETQ. Deletions cut 4 bases from V and 5 bases from J, with 13 bases between. The CDR3 DNA follows: TGCGCCAGCAGCCCAGGGCTTAGGGATCAGCCCCAGCATTTT. The encoded protein is CASSPGLRDQPQHF. The full variable domain, its missing parts supplied by reference TRBV5-1 and TRBJ1-5, is KAGVTQTPRYLIKTRGQQVTLSCSPISGHRSVSWYQQTPGQGLQFLFEYFSETQRNKGNFPGRFSGRQFSNSRSEMNVSTLELGDSALYLCASSPGLRDQPQHFGDGTRLSIL.

The sample holds many counts of this clonotype. This chain uses TRBV12-3 or TRBV12-4 with TRBJ2-3; TRBD2 aligns across 14 bases. J lost 1 base, V lost 7 bases, and 13 bases had no gene match. This CDR3 contains 19 residues. The CDR3 coding sequence is TGTGCCAGCAAAAGATTTTGGACTAGCGGGAGGAATCGCACAGATACGCAGTATTTT. Translating it yields CASKRFWTSGRNRTDTQYF.

This clonotype is termed medium-sized (0.01 to 0.1%). The chain carries TRBV12-3 or TRBV12-4 and TRBJ2-1, with 7 bases matching TRBD2. V gave up 4 bases and J gave up 10 bases; unmatched junction bases: 7. The CDR3 runs 13 residues. The CDR3, as DNA: TGTGCCAGCAGTTCCTCCGCAGCGGGAGAGCAGTTCTTC. Protein product: CASSSSAAGEQFF.

This clonotype is labeled medium-sized (0.01 to 0.1%). This sequence joins TRBV5-1 and TRBJ2-5; 9 bases agree with TRBD2. V was clipped by 0 bases and J by 4 bases; unmatched bases: 4. The CDR3 contains 15 residues. The germline gives CDR1 SGHRS, CDR2 YFSETQ. The CDR3 region is CASSLVAGDGETQYF. The DNA for the CDR3 is TGCGCCAGCAGCTTGGTAGCGGGAGACGGAGAGACCCAGTACTTC.

The chain links TRBV20-1 to TRBJ1-1; a weak D match, TRBD1 (6 bases). V was clipped by 4 bases and J by 4 bases, with 13 bases between them. Germline values: CDR1 DFQATT, CDR2 SNEGSKA (reference sequence). The CDR3 is 13 residues long. The CDR3 loop is CSANLGAGTEAFF. Written as DNA, the CDR3 is TGCAGTGCTAACCTGGGGGCGGGCACTGAAGCTTTCTTT.

The rearrangement links TRBV6-4 to TRBJ1-1; possible D gene TRBD1, 6 bases. The CDR3 is 12 amino acids. Germline V gene data show CDR1 as MRHNA and CDR2 as SNTAGT. Trimming removed 6 bases from V and 3 bases from J, with 8 bases in between. The CDR3 region has the DNA TGTGCCAGCAGCCAGGGGTACACTGAAGCTTTCTTT. Translated, it gives CASSQGYTEAFF.

By sample fraction, this clonotype is medium-sized. The rearrangement uses TRBV5-6 and TRBJ2-5; the D is unclear. CDR3 length: 13 amino acids. Trimming pared 0 bases from V and 4 bases from J, leaving 7 bases between. In germline, CDR1 is SGHDT, CDR2 YYEEEE. In nucleotides, the CDR3 is TGTGCCAGCAGCTTGGGACTCGCAGAGACCCAGTACTTC. Encoded protein: CASSLGLAETQYF. The variable domain in full, completed from reference TRBV5-6 and TRBJ2-5, reads DAGVTQSPTHLIKTRGQQVTLRCSPKSGHDTVSWYQQALGQGPQFIFQYYEEEERQRGNFPDRFSGHQFPNYSSELNVNALLLGDSALYLCASSLGLAETQYFGPGTRLLVL.

Turning to this clonotype: At one boundary the junction diverges from the germline segment, which might be a read error. The chain recombines TRBV29-1 with TRBJ2-4; TRBD2 aligns across 7 bases. The CDR3 spans 12 residues. Germline lookup yields CDR1 SQVTM and CDR2 ANQGSEA. The CDR3 DNA is TGCAGCGTCGAAGTGACTAGCTCGGTTCAGTACTTC. Residues: CSVEVTSSVQYF.